Detailed here is one TCR beta chain. Profiling relied on immunoSEQ multiplex PCR, and the TCRdb table lists in-frame clones only, not all of them. The table shows roughly 300,000 clones, with around nine tenths occurring only once. This specimen belongs to a study of blood T cell repertoires in COVID-19. Study as a whole: Collection of acute and convalescent COVID-19 samples took place in the United States, Italy and Spain. PBMCs, B-cell-depleted T cells, or T cells were the source of the cDNA or gDNA that made up the material.

CDR1 is MNHEY, CDR2 SVGAGI, per germline. V was clipped by 2 bases and J by 3 bases; unmatched bases: 2. The CDR3 is 15 residues long. The sequence came from a woman aged 25 to 39 with COVID-19, enrolled during active disease. The V and J genes are TRBV6-5 and TRBJ2-5; 11 nucleotides agree with TRBD2. The source material was peripheral blood. In DNA, the CDR3 is TGTGCCAGCAGTTACACGGGACTAGCGGAAGAGACCCAGTACTTC. Residues: CASSYTGLAEETQYF.